This entry lists 11 T cell receptor beta chains sequenced from one sample in a study of blood T cells in healthy people across ages. Through a sample-barcoded 5' primer and a J-beta primer mix, a second PCR was run for 7 to 11 cycles. TCRdb analysed the 5' RACE reads with MiXCR anew, one entry per CDR3 protein. The sample records approximately 850,000 distinct CDR3 sequences, approximately 48% being singletons. What was sequenced was blood. The receptor source for this set is a man in his sixties in good health.

The V call is TRBV7-6, the J call TRBJ1-6; 7 bases line up with TRBD1. CDR1 SGHVS and CDR2 FNYEAQ come from the germline V gene. The V gene end was trimmed by 1 base and the J gene end by 10 bases; junction bases not matched to a gene: 7. CDR3 length equals 15 residues. The CDR3 sequence is CASSLEATGLSPLHF. In nucleotides, the CDR3 is TGTGCCAGCAGCTTAGAGGCGACAGGGTTGTCACCCCTCCACTTT.

The genes are TRBV6-5 and TRBJ2-7, with TRBD2 identical over 7 bases. The V gene's germline CDR1 is MNHEY and CDR2 SVGAGI. The CDR3 sequence is 13 residues long. The J segment lost 2 bases and the V segment lost 5 bases, leaving 3 bases of the junction unmatched. The CDR3 DNA reads TGTGCCAGCAGTCACGGGGGGACCTACGAGCAGTACTTC. Its translation: CASSHGGTYEQYF.

A word on this clonotype: The junction does not match germline at one end; this may be a read error. The V gene is TRBV20-1, the J gene TRBJ2-1; D perhaps matches TRBD1 (5 bases). Germline CDR1 reads DFQATT; CDR2 reads SNEGSKA (reference sequence). This CDR3 spans 12 amino acids. In DNA form, the CDR3 reads TGCAGTGCTAGGGACACCGACAATGAGCGGTTCTTC. Translation gives CSARDTDNERFF.

The chain is built from TRBV6-2 or TRBV6-3 and TRBJ2-3; D remains unclear. Trimming stripped 0 bases from V and 0 bases from J, with 7 bases between. The CDR3 spans 15 residues. The germline CDR1 and CDR2 sequences are MNHEY and SVGEGT. CDR3 sequence reads: CASSYSPASTDTQYF. CDR3 coding DNA: TGTGCCAGCAGTTACTCTCCCGCTAGCACAGATACGCAGTATTTT.

On this clonotype: The germline gene is not matched at one end of the junction; a read error may be the cause. V is TRBV2 and J is TRBJ2-7; no reliable D call. Germline V CDR1 and CDR2: SNHLY, FYNNEI. The CDR3 runs to 11 residues. This CDR3 reads CASLYSYEQHF. CDR3 nucleotides: TGTGCCAGTCTCTATAGCTACGAGCAGCACTTC.

The chain is built from TRBV6-5 and TRBJ2-1, with 12 nucleotides matching TRBD2. The CDR3 has 16 amino acids. CDR1 MNHEY and CDR2 SVGAGI come from the germline V gene. V trimming: 4 bases; J trimming: 5 bases; junction bases outside the gene matches: 6. Here the CDR3 DNA reads TGTGCCAGCAGTTCGACTAGCGGGGGTAACCACAATGAGCAGTTCTTC. It translates to CASSSTSGGNHNEQFF.

The rearrangement uses TRBV6-5 and TRBJ1-4; D ambiguous. The germline V gene has CDR1 MNHEY and CDR2 SVGAGI. V was shortened by 6 bases and J by 5 bases, with 13 bases between the two germline ends. The CDR3 contains 14 residues. The CDR3 reads CASRSALSNEKLFF. CDR3 DNA sequence: TGTGCCAGCAGATCAGCCCTTTCGAATGAAAAACTGTTTTTT.

The J gene is TRBJ2-1, the V gene TRBV4-3; maybe TRBD1 (5 bases). Germline V CDR1 and CDR2: LGHNA, YSLEER. The CDR3 is made up of 17 amino acids. V was clipped by 0 bases and J by 5 bases, with 17 bases between them. In DNA, the CDR3 is TGCGCCAGCAGCCAAGATTATAGGACAATTTCTAACAATGAGCAGTTCTTC. It translates to CASSQDYRTISNNEQFF.

The CDR3, as DNA: TGTGCCAGCAGTTACTCGAGTTGGTCGACTAGCGGACCCTACACAGATACGCAGTATTTT. It is translated as CASSYSSWSTSGPYTDTQYF. This chain joins TRBV6-2 or TRBV6-3 and TRBJ2-3; 9 nucleotides align to TRBD2. The CDR3 sequence is 20 residues long. Germline CDR1 reads MNHEY; CDR2 reads SVGEGT. The V gene end was trimmed by 0 bases and the J gene end by 2 bases; junction bases not matched to a gene: 15.

The V call is TRBV12-3 or TRBV12-4, the J call TRBJ2-5, with TRBD1 matching 8 bases. The CDR3 is made up of 15 amino acids. V shed 6 bases and J 5 bases; nucleotides not matched to a gene: 11. Here the CDR3 reads CASRTDRGGFETQYF. In DNA form, the CDR3 reads TGTGCCAGCAGGACCGACAGGGGAGGCTTCGAGACCCAGTACTTC.

In this sample, this clonotype turned up a few times. This rearrangement joins TRBV29-1 to TRBJ1-5, with unresolved D. The CDR3 consists of 14 residues. Trimming left V 6 bases short and J 3 bases short, with 15 bases between. Germline loops: CDR1 SQVTM, CDR2 ANQGSEA. The CDR3 bases are TGCAGCGTCCTTTTGCGAGGTACCAATCAGCCCCAGCATTTT. Protein sequence: CSVLLRGTNQPQHF.